Below, one T cell receptor beta chain is given with its context. V dropped 0 bases and J dropped 3; count of bases not matched to a gene: 7. There are 16 residues in the CDR3. Germline-derived CDR1 and CDR2 are SEHNR and FQNEAQ (reference sequence). This sample was included in a study of identical twins. MiXCR was run by TCRdb on the 5' RACE reads, yielding one entry per CDR3 protein. This sample carries approximately 680,000 distinct CDR3 sequences, around 7.4% of them seen once, and the ten largest clones take 1.6%. These data were also reused for a study on yellow fever vaccine responses in identical twins.

This TCR was recovered from a woman aged 18-29 years in good health. The material sequenced was PBMCs. The rearrangement links TRBV7-9 to TRBJ2-7; 8 nucleotides match TRBD2. CDR3 protein: CASSLASGRANYEQYF. The CDR3 DNA reads as TGTGCCAGCAGCTTAGCGTCCGGGAGGGCCAACTACGAGCAGTACTTC. The full variable domain, its missing parts supplied by reference TRBV7-9 and TRBJ2-7, is DTGVSQNPRHKITKRGQNVTFRCDPISEHNRLYWYRQTLGQGPEFLTYFQNEAQLEKSRLLSDRFSAERPKGSFSTLEIQRTEQGDSAMYLCASSLASGRANYEQYFGPGTRLTVT.